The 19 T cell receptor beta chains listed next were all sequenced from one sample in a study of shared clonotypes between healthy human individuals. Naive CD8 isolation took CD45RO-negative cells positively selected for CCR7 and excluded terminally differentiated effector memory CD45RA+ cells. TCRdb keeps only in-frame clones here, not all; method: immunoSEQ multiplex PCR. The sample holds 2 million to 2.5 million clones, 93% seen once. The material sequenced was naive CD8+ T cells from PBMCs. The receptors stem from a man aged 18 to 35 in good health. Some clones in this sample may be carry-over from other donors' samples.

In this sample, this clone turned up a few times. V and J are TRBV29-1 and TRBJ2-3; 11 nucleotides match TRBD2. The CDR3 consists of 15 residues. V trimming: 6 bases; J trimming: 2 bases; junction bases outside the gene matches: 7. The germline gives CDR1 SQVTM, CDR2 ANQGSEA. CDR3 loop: CSVRETSGTTDTQYF. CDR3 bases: TGCAGCGTGCGCGAGACTAGCGGGACCACAGATACGCAGTATTTT.

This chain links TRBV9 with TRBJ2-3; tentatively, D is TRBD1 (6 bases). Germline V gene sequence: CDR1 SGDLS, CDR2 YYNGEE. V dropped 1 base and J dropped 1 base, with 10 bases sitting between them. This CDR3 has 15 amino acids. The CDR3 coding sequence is TGTGCCAGCAGCGTATGGTCAGGGGGCACAGATACGCAGTATTTT. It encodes CASSVWSGGTDTQYF. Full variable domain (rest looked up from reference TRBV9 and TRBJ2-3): DSGVTQTPKHLITATGQRVTLRCSPRSGDLSVYWYQQSLDQGLQFLIQYYNGEERAKGNILERFSAQQFPDLHSELNLSSLELGDSALYFCASSVWSGGTDTQYFGPGTRLTVL.

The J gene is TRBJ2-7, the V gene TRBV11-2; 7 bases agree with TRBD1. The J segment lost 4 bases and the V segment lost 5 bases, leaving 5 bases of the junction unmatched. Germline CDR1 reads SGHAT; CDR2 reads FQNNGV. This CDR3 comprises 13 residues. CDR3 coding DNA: TGTGCCAGCAGCAATGGACAGGCGTACGAGCAGTACTTC. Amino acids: CASSNGQAYEQYF.

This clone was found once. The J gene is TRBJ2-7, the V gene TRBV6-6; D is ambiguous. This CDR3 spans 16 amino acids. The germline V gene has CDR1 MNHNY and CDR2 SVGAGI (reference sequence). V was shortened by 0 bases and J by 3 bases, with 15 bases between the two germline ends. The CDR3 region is CASSYSLARGLYEQYF. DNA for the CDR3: TGTGCCAGCAGTTACTCCTTGGCTCGCGGCCTCTACGAGCAGTACTTC.

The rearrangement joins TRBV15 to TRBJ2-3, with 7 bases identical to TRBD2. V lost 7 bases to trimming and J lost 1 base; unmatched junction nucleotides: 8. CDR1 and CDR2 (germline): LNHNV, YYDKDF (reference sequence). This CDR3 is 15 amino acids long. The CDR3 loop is CATTSGSGRTDTQYF. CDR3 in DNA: TGTGCCACCACCTCGGGTAGCGGGCGCACAGATACGCAGTATTTT.

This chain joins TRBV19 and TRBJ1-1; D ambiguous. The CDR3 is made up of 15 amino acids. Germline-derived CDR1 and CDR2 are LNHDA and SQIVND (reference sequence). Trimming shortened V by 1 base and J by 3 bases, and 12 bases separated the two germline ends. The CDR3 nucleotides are TGTGCCAGTAGTATAGGAAATCCAGGATACACTGAAGCTTTCTTT. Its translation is CASSIGNPGYTEAFF.

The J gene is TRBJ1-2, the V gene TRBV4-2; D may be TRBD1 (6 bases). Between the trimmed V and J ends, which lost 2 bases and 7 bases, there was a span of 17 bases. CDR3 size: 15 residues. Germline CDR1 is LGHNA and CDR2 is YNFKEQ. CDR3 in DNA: TGTGCCAGCAGCCAACCCTATAGCAGGGGAGGTGGCTACACCTTC. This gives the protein CASSQPYSRGGGYTF.

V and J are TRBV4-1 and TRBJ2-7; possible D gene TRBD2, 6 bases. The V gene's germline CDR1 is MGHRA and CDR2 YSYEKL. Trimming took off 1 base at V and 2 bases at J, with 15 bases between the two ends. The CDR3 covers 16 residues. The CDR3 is CASSQARTMGTYEQYF. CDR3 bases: TGCGCCAGCAGCCAAGCGAGGACTATGGGGACCTACGAGCAGTACTTC.

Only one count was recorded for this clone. The CDR3 DNA sequence: TGTGCCAGCAGCTATGGCAGGGGATCCCCTGAAGCTTTCTTT. It specifies CASSYGRGSPEAFF. The gene calls are TRBV7-9 and TRBJ1-1; maybe TRBD1 (6 bases). Germline V gene lookup returns CDR1 SEHNR and CDR2 FQNEAQ (reference sequence). This CDR3 is 14 amino acids long. Trimming stripped 4 bases from V and 6 bases from J, with 15 bases between.

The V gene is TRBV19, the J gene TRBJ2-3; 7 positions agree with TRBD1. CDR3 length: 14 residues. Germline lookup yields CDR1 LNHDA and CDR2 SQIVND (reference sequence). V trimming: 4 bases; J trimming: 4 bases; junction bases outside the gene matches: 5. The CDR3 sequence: CASSTNRGPDTQYF. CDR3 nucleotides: TGTGCCAGTAGTACAAACAGGGGCCCAGATACGCAGTATTTT.

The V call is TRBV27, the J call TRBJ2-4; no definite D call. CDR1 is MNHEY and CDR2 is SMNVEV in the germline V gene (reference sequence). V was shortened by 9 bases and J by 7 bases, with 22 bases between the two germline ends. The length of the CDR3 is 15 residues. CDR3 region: CASGDGPIKWNIQYF. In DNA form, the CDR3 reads TGTGCCAGTGGGGATGGCCCCATTAAGTGGAACATTCAGTACTTC.

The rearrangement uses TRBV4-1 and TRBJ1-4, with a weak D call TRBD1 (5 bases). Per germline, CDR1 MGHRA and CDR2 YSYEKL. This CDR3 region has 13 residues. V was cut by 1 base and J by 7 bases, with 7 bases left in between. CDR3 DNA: TGCGCCAGCAGCCAAGCCAGGGCTGAAAAACTGTTTTTT. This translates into CASSQARAEKLFF.

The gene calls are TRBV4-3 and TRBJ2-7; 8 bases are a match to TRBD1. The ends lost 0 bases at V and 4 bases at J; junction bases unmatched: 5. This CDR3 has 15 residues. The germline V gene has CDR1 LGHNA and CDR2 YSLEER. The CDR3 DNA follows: TGCGCCAGCAGCCAAGACAGGGGGCTAAGGTACGAGCAGTACTTC. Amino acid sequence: CASSQDRGLRYEQYF.

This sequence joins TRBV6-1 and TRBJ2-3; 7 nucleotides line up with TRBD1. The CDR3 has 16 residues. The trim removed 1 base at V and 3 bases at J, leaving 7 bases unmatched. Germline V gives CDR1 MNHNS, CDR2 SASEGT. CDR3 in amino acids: CASSEEEGAETDTQYF. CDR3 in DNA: TGTGCCAGCAGTGAAGAAGAGGGGGCGGAGACAGATACGCAGTATTTT.

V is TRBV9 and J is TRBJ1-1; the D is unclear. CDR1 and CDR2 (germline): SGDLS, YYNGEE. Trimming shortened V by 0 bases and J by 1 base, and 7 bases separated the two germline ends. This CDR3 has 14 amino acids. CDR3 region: CASSVAWTNTEAFF. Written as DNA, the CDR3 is TGTGCCAGCAGCGTAGCTTGGACGAACACTGAAGCTTTCTTT.

DNA of the CDR3: TGTGCCAGCAGTGCACTCCGGGGATTGGGGACTGAAGCTTTCTTT. This sequence encodes CASSALRGLGTEAFF. V is TRBV6-1 and J is TRBJ1-1; D not resolved. CDR3 length: 15 residues. Germline values: CDR1 MNHNS, CDR2 SASEGT. V shed 4 bases and J shed 5 bases, with 17 bases lying between them.

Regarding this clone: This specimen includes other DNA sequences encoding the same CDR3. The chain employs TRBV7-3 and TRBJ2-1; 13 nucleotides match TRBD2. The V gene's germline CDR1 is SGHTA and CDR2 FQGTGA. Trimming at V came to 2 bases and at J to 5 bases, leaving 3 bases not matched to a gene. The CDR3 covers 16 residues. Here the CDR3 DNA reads TGTGCCAGCAGCTTATCCGGGACTAGCGGGAACAATGAGCAGTTCTTC. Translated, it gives CASSLSGTSGNNEQFF.

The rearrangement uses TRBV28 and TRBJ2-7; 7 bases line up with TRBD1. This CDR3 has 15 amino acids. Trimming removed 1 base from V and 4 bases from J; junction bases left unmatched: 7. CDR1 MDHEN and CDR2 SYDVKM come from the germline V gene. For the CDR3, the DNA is TGTGCCAGCAGTTTATTTGAGGGGGCTGCGTACGAGCAGTACTTC. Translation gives CASSLFEGAAYEQYF.

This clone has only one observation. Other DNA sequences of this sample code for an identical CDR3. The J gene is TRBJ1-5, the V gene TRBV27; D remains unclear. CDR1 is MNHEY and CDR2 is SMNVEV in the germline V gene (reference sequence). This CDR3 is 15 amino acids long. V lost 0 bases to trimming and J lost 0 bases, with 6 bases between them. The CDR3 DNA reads TGTGCCAGCAGTTTATCGGCATATAGCAATCAGCCCCAGCATTTT. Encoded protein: CASSLSAYSNQPQHF.